These 10 T cell receptor beta chains were all obtained from the same sample, sequenced in a study of T cells in Graves' hyperthyroidism and ophthalmopathy (dated by TCRdb to about 2019). Library construction relied on multiplex PCR. Instrument on record: Illumina HiSeq 2000. The TCR beta CDR3 regions were amplified from the RNA transcripts. The TCR CDR3 was subjected to a first round of RT-PCR using the HTBI primer set and the Qiagen OneStep RT-PCR kit. TCRdb applied fastp at Q25 and MiXCR to the public reads, then kept only in-frame beta chains. Each entry is one CDR3 protein sequence, shown with its most common DNA and genes. The sample has hundreds of thousands of distinct CDR3 sequences on record, under 60% of them singletons. Of the sample, approximately 8.2% is held by the ten largest clones. The sequencing sample was made of peripheral blood or thyroid tissue (not recorded which). The origin of the receptors is a woman younger than 35 with Graves' hyperthyroidism. Donor details come from another sample of the same person, matched by shared clones.

This clonotype was observed once. The chain uses TRBV15 and TRBJ1-6; TRBD1 agrees at 7 bases. CDR1 is LNHNV and CDR2 is YYDKDF in the germline V gene (reference sequence). The CDR3 sequence is 19 residues long. The J segment lost 7 bases and the V segment lost 3 bases, leaving 18 bases of the junction unmatched. Here the CDR3 reads CATSSHLRQGLTINSPLHF. The CDR3 coding sequence is TGTGCCACCAGCAGTCACCTGAGACAGGGATTGACCATCAATTCACCCCTCCACTTT.

This clonotype has a handful of counts. CDR3 region: CASSSRTDMGNQPQHF. In DNA, the CDR3 is TGTGCCAGTAGTAGCCGGACAGACATGGGCAATCAGCCCCAGCATTTT. The gene calls are TRBV19 and TRBJ1-5, with D maybe TRBD1 (6 bases). The CDR3 extends over 16 amino acids. V lost 4 bases and J 2 bases, leaving 15 bases between the germline ends. Per germline, CDR1 LNHDA and CDR2 SQIVND (reference sequence). Full variable domain (remainder filled in from reference TRBV19 and TRBJ1-5): DGGITQSPKYLFRKEGQNVTLSCEQNLNHDAMYWYRQDPGQGLRLIYYSQIVNDFQKGDIAEGYSVSREKKESFPLTVTSAQKNPTAFYLCASSSRTDMGNQPQHFGDGTRLSIL.

The rearrangement uses TRBV29-1 and TRBJ2-3, with 9 nucleotides matching TRBD2. Looked up from germline, CDR1 is SQVTM and CDR2 is ANQGSEA. The CDR3 consists of 14 residues. After removal of 1 base from V and 4 bases from J, the junction contained 3 bases not matched to a gene. The CDR3 DNA reads as TGCAGCGTTGAAGTGGCGGGAGGGGCAGATACGCAGTATTTT. As protein: CSVEVAGGADTQYF.

The chain recombines TRBV5-1 with TRBJ1-4; D is uncertain. V was shortened by 4 bases and J by 6 bases, with 19 bases between the two germline ends. Germline-derived CDR1 and CDR2 are SGHRS and YFSETQ. There are 16 residues in the CDR3. CDR3 residues: CASSPRSGERDEKLFF. In DNA form, the CDR3 reads TGCGCCAGCAGCCCGAGAAGTGGAGAAAGAGATGAAAAACTGTTTTTT.

Worth noting for this clonotype: Possible read error: a much larger clone is one base away. V gene TRBV10-3 combines with J gene TRBJ1-2, with TRBD1 identical over 8 bases. Germline CDR1 and CDR2: ENHRY and SYGVKD. V dropped 3 bases and J dropped 6; count of bases not matched to a gene: 6. The CDR3 has 14 amino acids. CDR3 DNA sequence: TGTGCCATCAGTGAAGAGGACAGGGCTGATGGCTACACCTTC. Translation gives CAISEEDRADGYTF.

This clonotype appeared a few times. The CDR3 region is CASSPLTGRSYEQYF. As DNA, the CDR3 is TGTGCCAGCAGCCCATTGACAGGACGGTCCTACGAGCAGTACTTC. The chain recombines TRBV7-6 with TRBJ2-7, with a weak D call TRBD1 (6 bases). CDR3 size: 15 residues. Per the germline V gene, CDR1 is SGHVS and CDR2 is FNYEAQ. The ends were cut back, 5 bases at V and 1 base at J, with 15 bases in the middle.

This clonotype was seen at least ten times. The chain is built from TRBV24-1 and TRBJ2-2, with 8 positions matching TRBD1. The CDR3 runs 14 residues. Germline lookup yields CDR1 KGHDR and CDR2 SFDVKD. V gave up 5 bases and J gave up 7 bases; unmatched junction bases: 5. CDR3 amino acids: CATSARTGSGELFF. The CDR3 DNA sequence: TGTGCCACCAGTGCCAGGACAGGGAGCGGGGAGCTGTTTTTT.

J is TRBJ2-7 and V is TRBV20-1; a possible D gene is TRBD1 (5 bases). Trimming shortened V by 7 bases and J by 0 bases, and 13 bases separated the two germline ends. The CDR3 is 13 residues long. CDR1 is DFQATT and CDR2 is SNEGSKA in the germline V gene (reference sequence). The CDR3 DNA sequence: TGCAGTGGGGGCTCCACTCGCTCCTACGAGCAGTACTTC. It specifies CSGGSTRSYEQYF.

This chain joins TRBV10-3 and TRBJ1-6; the D is unclear. Germline values: CDR1 ENHRY, CDR2 SYGVKD. This CDR3 has 15 amino acids. V was trimmed by 5 bases and J by 10 bases, leaving 18 bases between them. The CDR3 DNA follows: TGTGCCATCAGTTTATCGACCAAGGCTTACTCACCCCTCCACTTT. Translation gives CAISLSTKAYSPLHF.

This clonotype appeared a few times. The genes are TRBV11-2 and TRBJ1-1; the D gene is possibly TRBD1 (5 bases). The length of the CDR3 is 13 residues. Germline lookup yields CDR1 SGHAT and CDR2 FQNNGV. Trimming shortened V by 4 bases and J by 7 bases, and 13 bases separated the two germline ends. CDR3 nucleotides: TGTGCCAGCAGCTCACAGGAGCTCCGTGAAGCTTTCTTT. Residues: CASSSQELREAFF.